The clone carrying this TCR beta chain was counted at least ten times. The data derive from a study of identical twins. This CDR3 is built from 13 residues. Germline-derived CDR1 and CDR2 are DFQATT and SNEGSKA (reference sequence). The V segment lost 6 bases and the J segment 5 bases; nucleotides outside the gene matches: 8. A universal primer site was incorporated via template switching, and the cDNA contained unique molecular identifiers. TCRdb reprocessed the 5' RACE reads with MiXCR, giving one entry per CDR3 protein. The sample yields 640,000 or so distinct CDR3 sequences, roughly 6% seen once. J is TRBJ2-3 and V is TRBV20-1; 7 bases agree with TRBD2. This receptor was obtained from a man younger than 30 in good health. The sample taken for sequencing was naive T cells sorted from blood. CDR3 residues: CSALKGGKDTQYF. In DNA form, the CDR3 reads TGCAGTGCCCTCAAGGGAGGGAAAGATACGCAGTATTTT.